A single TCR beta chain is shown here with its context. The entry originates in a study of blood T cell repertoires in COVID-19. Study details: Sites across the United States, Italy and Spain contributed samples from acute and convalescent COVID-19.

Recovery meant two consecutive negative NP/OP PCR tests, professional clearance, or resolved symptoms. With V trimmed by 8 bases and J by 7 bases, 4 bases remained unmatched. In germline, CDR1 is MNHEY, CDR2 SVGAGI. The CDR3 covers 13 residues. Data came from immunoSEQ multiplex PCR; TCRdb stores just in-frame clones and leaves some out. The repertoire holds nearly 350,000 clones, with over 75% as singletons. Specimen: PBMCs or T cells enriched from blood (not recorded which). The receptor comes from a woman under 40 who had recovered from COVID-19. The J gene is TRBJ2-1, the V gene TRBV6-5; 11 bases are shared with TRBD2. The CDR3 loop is CASFRLAGNEQFF. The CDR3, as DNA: TGTGCCAGCTTCAGACTAGCGGGGAATGAGCAGTTCTTC.